Reported below is one T cell receptor beta chain. The sample is drawn from a study of brain T cells in children with intractable seizures. Data came from immunoSEQ multiplex PCR; TCRdb stores just in-frame clones and leaves some out. The sample has 62,000 or so clones; around 96% are singletons. The sequenced cases were selected for having the highest brain T cell transcript signatures. Before surgery, patients took at least one anti-epileptic drug. The V segment lost 4 bases and the J segment 0 bases; nucleotides outside the gene matches: 3. The CDR3 is 16 residues long. CDR1 is SGHRS and CDR2 is YFSETQ in the germline V gene.

The origin of this receptor is a boy under two years old with focal cortical dysplasia and intractable seizures. V and J are TRBV5-1 and TRBJ2-3, with 12 bases lining up with TRBD2. This material consisted of peripheral blood, taken at surgery. CDR3 nucleotides: TGCGCCAGCAGCATCGGACTAGCGGGGAGCACAGATACGCAGTATTTT. Translation gives CASSIGLAGSTDTQYF. The whole variable domain, filled in from reference TRBV5-1 and TRBJ2-3, reads KAGVTQTPRYLIKTRGQQVTLSCSPISGHRSVSWYQQTPGQGLQFLFEYFSETQRNKGNFPGRFSGRQFSNSRSEMNVSTLELGDSALYLCASSIGLAGSTDTQYFGPGTRLTVL.